This TCR beta chain is drawn from a study of blood T cell repertoires in COVID-19. Produced via immunoSEQ multiplex PCR; TCRdb's table is partial and in-frame only. Here the sample spans approximately 490,000 clones, 75% to 90% being singletons. CDR3 length: 15 amino acids. Trimming took 1 base from V and 8 from J; bases not matched to a gene: 7. From germline, CDR1 is LGHDT and CDR2 YNNKEL (reference sequence). The chain combines TRBV3-1 (or the pseudogene TRBV3-2) with TRBJ1-4, with 7 bases matching TRBD1. The sequence was collected from a woman aged 18-35 years who had recovered from COVID-19. The sample comprised PBMCs or T cells enriched from blood (not recorded which). The CDR3: CASSQVSQGGEKLFF. CDR3 nucleotide sequence: TGTGCCAGCAGCCAAGTTTCGCAGGGGGGAGAAAAACTGTTTTTT.